These T cell receptor beta chains were read from a single sample in a study of blood T cell repertoires in COVID-19. Assay: immunoSEQ multiplex PCR; the TCRdb copy retains only in-frame clones and omits some. In the table there are fewer than 75,000 clones, around 87% of which are singletons. Sequences were obtained from peripheral blood. These receptors were taken from a man aged 55 to 69 with active or convalescent COVID-19. Both conserved end residues are part of each CDR3. A D gene is named only where the DNA matches it firmly. Size is omitted from some rows. Given values are once, few, many or a class for expanded clones.

d_call | j_call | clone_size | cdr3_length | v_call | cdr3_aa | cdr3_nt
TRBD1 | TRBJ1-1 | . | 14 | TRBV27 | CASSLLGQGGKAFF | TGTGCCAGCAGTTTACTAGGACAGGGGGGGAAAGCTTTCTTT
. | TRBJ1-3 | once | 16 | TRBV23-1 | CASSHSPDSSGNTIYF | TGCGCCAGCAGTCATTCCCCGGACTCGAGCGGAAACACCATATATTTT
. | TRBJ1-1 | . | 13 | TRBV6-1 | CASSERRGSEAFF | TGTGCCAGCAGTGAACGTCGAGGGTCTGAAGCTTTCTTT
. | TRBJ2-6 | once | 16 | TRBV28 | CASSLLVSSGANVLTF | TGTGCCAGCAGTTTATTGGTCAGCTCTGGGGCCAACGTCCTGACTTTC
. | TRBJ1-2 | . | 15 | TRBV5-6 | CASKDGGAQNYGYTF | TGTGCCAGCAAAGATGGCGGGGCGCAGAACTATGGCTACACCTTC
. | TRBJ1-6 | . | 15 | TRBV5-8 | CASRGGANWNSPLHF | TGTGCCAGCCGAGGGGGGGCAAACTGGAATTCACCCCTCCACTTT
TRBD2 | TRBJ2-6 | . | 18 | TRBV7-2 | CASSPRPAGTFGANVLTF | TGTGCCAGCAGCCCACGCCCAGCGGGGACCTTCGGGGCCAACGTCCTGACTTTC
. | TRBJ1-1 | . | 13 | TRBV6-1 | CASRQQGNTEAFF | TGTGCCAGCAGACAACAGGGGAACACTGAAGCTTTCTTT
. | TRBJ1-3 | . | 14 | TRBV9 | CASSSRVAGNTIYF | TGTGCCAGCAGCTCCCGGGTGGCTGGAAACACCATATATTTT
. | TRBJ1-2 | . | 15 | TRBV5-1 | CASSPNKPANYGYTF | TGCGCCAGCAGCCCGAACAAACCAGCTAACTATGGCTACACCTTC
TRBD1 | TRBJ1-1 | . | 16 | TRBV5-5 | CASRVSSGTEGTEAFF | TGTGCCAGCAGAGTCAGTTCCGGGACAGAAGGGACTGAAGCTTTCTTT
TRBD2 | TRBJ2-1 | . | 13 | TRBV2 | CASSVTSDNEQFF | TGTGCCAGCAGTGTGACTAGCGATAATGAGCAGTTCTTC
TRBD1 | TRBJ1-2 | . | 13 | TRBV2 | CASSPGQNYGYTF | TGTGCCAGCAGTCCGGGACAGAACTATGGCTACACCTTC
. | TRBJ1-5 | once | 16 | TRBV6-6 | CASSPTDTFSNQPQHF | TGTGCCAGCAGCCCCACGGACACCTTTAGCAATCAGCCCCAGCATTTT
. | TRBJ1-2 | . | 16 | TRBV27 | CASSSRGPPAPYGYTF | TGTGCCAGCAGCTCCAGGGGTCCCCCGGCCCCCTATGGCTACACCTTC
TRBD2 | TRBJ2-7 | . | 15 | TRBV19 | CASSSNGLAGGEQYF | TGTGCCAGTAGTTCAAACGGACTAGCGGGAGGAGAGCAGTACTTC
. | TRBJ2-2 | . | 14 | TRBV2 | CASRSDRYTGELFF | TGTGCCAGCAGATCTGACAGATACACCGGGGAGCTGTTTTTT
TRBD1 | TRBJ1-2 | few | 18 | TRBV28 | CASRGKASLHRGSSGYTF | TGTGCCAGCAGGGGAAAGGCCTCCCTTCACAGGGGGAGTTCAGGCTACACCTTC
. | TRBJ1-2 | . | 15 | TRBV28 | CASSSPSRAVDGYTF | TGTGCCAGCAGTTCTCCGTCCAGGGCGGTCGATGGCTACACCTTC
TRBD1 | TRBJ2-4 | . | 16 | TRBV7-9 | CASSVQGARGKNIQYF | TGTGCCAGCAGCGTACAGGGGGCGAGGGGCAAAAACATTCAGTACTTC
. | TRBJ1-1 | . | 14 | TRBV19 | CASTPRGTQQVAFF | TGTGCCAGTACCCCCCGCGGGACTCAACAGGTGGCTTTCTTT
. | TRBJ2-7 | . | 14 | TRBV5-6 | CASSLIGAGVEQYF | TGTGCCAGCAGCTTGATTGGGGCAGGGGTCGAGCAGTACTTC
. | TRBJ2-2 | . | 16 | TRBV9 | CASSVRAGSSAGELFF | TGTGCCAGCAGCGTAAGGGCGGGTAGTTCGGCCGGGGAGCTGTTTTTT
TRBD2 | TRBJ2-7 | . | 14 | TRBV18 | CASSPTSGRYEQYF | TGTGCCAGCTCACCTACTAGCGGGAGGTACGAGCAGTACTTC
. | TRBJ2-3 | . | 11 | TRBV20-1 | CSARTRDTQYF | TGCAGTGCTAGAACGCGGGATACGCAGTATTTT
TRBD1 | TRBJ2-7 | . | 14 | TRBV10-3 | CAIWPGQAAYEQYF | TGTGCCATTTGGCCAGGACAGGCTGCCTACGAGCAGTACTTC
. | TRBJ2-5 | . | 13 | TRBV6-5 | CASSGNERETQYF | TGTGCCAGCAGCGGGAACGAGAGAGAGACCCAGTACTTC
. | TRBJ2-1 | . | 12 | TRBV29-1 | CSAGVGYNEQFF | TGCAGCGCTGGAGTGGGCTACAATGAGCAGTTCTTC
TRBD1 | TRBJ1-5 | . | 14 | TRBV7-2 | CASSLVGQGQPQHF | TGTGCCAGCAGCTTAGTGGGACAGGGCCAGCCCCAGCATTTT
TRBD1 | TRBJ2-7 | once | 14 | TRBV19 | CASSTEGGPYEQYF | TGTGCCAGTAGTACCGAAGGGGGCCCCTACGAGCAGTACTTC
TRBD1 | TRBJ1-6 | . | 15 | TRBV30 | CAWRDRGPSNSPLHF | TGTGCCTGGAGAGACAGGGGACCTAGTAATTCACCCCTCCACTTT
TRBD1 | TRBJ1-5 | . | 16 | TRBV27 | CASSQDRMGSNQPQHF | TGTGCCAGCAGTCAGGACAGGATGGGGAGCAATCAGCCCCAGCATTTT
. | TRBJ2-1 | . | 16 | TRBV2 | CASPRGRPSKHNEQFF | TGTGCCAGTCCCCGAGGGAGACCCTCTAAACACAATGAGCAGTTCTTC
TRBD1 | TRBJ1-5 | . | 14 | TRBV6-5 | CASRQGASNQPQHF | TGTGCCAGCAGACAGGGGGCAAGCAATCAGCCCCAGCATTTT
. | TRBJ1-5 | . | 12 | TRBV6-5 | CASRTGNQPQHF | TGTGCCAGCAGAACAGGTAATCAGCCCCAGCATTTT
. | TRBJ2-5 | . | 12 | TRBV2 | CASSRDQETQYF | TGTGCCAGCAGTCGGGACCAAGAGACCCAGTACTTC
TRBD2 | TRBJ2-1 | . | 17 | TRBV7-2 | CASSRSGGLGSYNEQFF | TGTGCCAGCAGTCGTTCGGGAGGACTGGGCTCCTACAATGAGCAGTTCTTC
. | TRBJ1-2 | . | 16 | TRBV7-3 | CASRLTPGEFTHGYTF | TGTGCCAGCAGACTAACCCCCGGGGAGTTCACCCATGGCTACACCTTC
. | TRBJ1-1 | . | 17 | TRBV5-1 | CASSSTGTLPSNTEAFF | TGCGCCAGCAGCTCCACCGGGACACTGCCTTCGAACACTGAAGCTTTCTTT
TRBD1 | TRBJ2-7 | . | 14 | TRBV7-9 | CASSRPGQAYEQYF | TGTGCCAGCAGCCGGCCGGGACAGGCCTACGAGCAGTACTTC
. | TRBJ1-2 | . | 15 | TRBV4-2 | CASSHTDSLAGGYTF | TGTGCCAGCAGCCATACGGACAGCCTGGCAGGGGGCTACACCTTC
. | TRBJ2-7 | . | 13 | TRBV24-1 | CATSDPSSYEQYF | TGTGCCACCAGTGACCCCAGCTCCTACGAGCAGTACTTC
. | TRBJ2-3 | . | 16 | TRBV4-2 | CASSQDPRGRTDTQYF | TGTGCCAGCAGCCAAGATCCGCGGGGTAGGACAGATACGCAGTATTTT
. | TRBJ1-2 | . | 12 | TRBV5-6 | CASSLTASGYTF | TGTGCCAGCAGCTTGACAGCCTCTGGCTACACCTTC
. | TRBJ2-3 | . | 14 | TRBV5-1 | CASSPGLATDTQYF | TGCGCCAGCAGCCCCGGGCTAGCCACAGATACGCAGTATTTT
TRBD2 | TRBJ2-1 | . | 17 | TRBV15 | CATSRGARLAGVNEQFF | TGTGCCACCAGCAGAGGGGCGCGGCTAGCGGGAGTCAATGAGCAGTTCTTC
. | TRBJ1-2 | . | 15 | TRBV5-1 | CASSLGVRSNYGYTF | TGCGCCAGCAGCTTGGGGGTGAGGAGTAACTATGGCTACACCTTC
. | TRBJ2-1 | . | 15 | TRBV19 | CASSKKPTGQNEQFF | TGTGCCAGTAGTAAAAAACCCACTGGGCAAAATGAGCAGTTCTTC
TRBD2 | TRBJ2-1 | . | 15 | TRBV19 | CASRKPGLADNEQFF | TGTGCCAGTAGGAAGCCGGGACTAGCGGACAATGAGCAGTTCTTC
. | TRBJ1-1 | once | 12 | TRBV28 | CASSLTGTEAFF | TGTGCCAGCAGTTTAACGGGCACTGAAGCTTTCTTT
. | TRBJ2-7 | . | 13 | TRBV12-3/TRBV12-4 | CASSSRYSYEQYF | TGTGCCAGCAGTTCCAGGTACTCCTACGAGCAGTACTTC
TRBD1 | TRBJ1-6 | . | 16 | TRBV28 | CASRSEGQTYNSPLHF | TGTGCCAGCAGGTCTGAGGGACAGACCTATAATTCACCCCTCCACTTT
. | TRBJ1-4 | . | 14 | TRBV7-9 | CASSLGVSGEKLFF | TGTGCCAGCAGCTTAGGGGTGTCGGGTGAAAAACTGTTTTTT
. | TRBJ1-4 | once | 13 | TRBV12-3/TRBV12-4 | CASSLAGLKKLFF | TGTGCCAGCAGTTTGGCGGGACTCAAAAAACTGTTTTTT
. | TRBJ2-1 | . | 12 | TRBV5-1 | CASSLEGWEQFF | TGCGCCAGCAGCTTGGAGGGGTGGGAGCAGTTCTTC
. | TRBJ2-2 | . | 17 | TRBV5-1 | CASSLGLPGQNTGELFF | TGCGCCAGCAGCTTGGGACTTCCGGGTCAGAACACCGGGGAGCTGTTTTTT
TRBD1 | TRBJ1-5 | . | 17 | TRBV4-1 | CASSQDRDRRFNQPQHF | TGCGCCAGCAGCCAAGATCGGGACAGACGATTCAATCAGCCCCAGCATTTT